The clone carrying this T cell receptor beta chain was recorded many times. The data were taken from a study of T cells in Graves' hyperthyroidism and ophthalmopathy. The V gene end was trimmed by 8 bases and the J gene end by 2 bases; junction bases not matched to a gene: 6. The CDR3 is 14 amino acids. The V gene's germline CDR1 is MDHEN and CDR2 SYDVKM. Amplified regions were TCR beta CDR3 sequences from RNA transcripts. HTBI primers were used for first-round RT-PCR of the TCR CDR3. TCRdb re-called the multiplex PCR reads through MiXCR, storing one row per CDR3 protein. The table lists hundreds of thousands of distinct CDR3 sequences, approximately 25% of them singletons.

The clonotype originates from a woman in her 30s with Graves' ophthalmopathy. Sequences were obtained from blood. This chain uses TRBV28 with TRBJ2-7, with 10 positions matching TRBD2. The CDR3 here is CASQSGGAPYEQYF. CDR3 sequence (DNA): TGTGCCAGCCAGAGCGGGGGGGCCCCCTACGAGCAGTACTTC.